The T cell receptor (beta chain) under discussion was sequenced for a study of Ad26.COV2.S vaccination and SARS-CoV-2 variants. Measured with immunoSEQ multiplex PCR; TCRdb has only the in-frame clones, and not every one. The sample comprises fewer than 400,000 clones, approximately 91% of which are singletons, and 1.9% rests with the top ten. The germline gives CDR1 SGDLS, CDR2 YYNGEE. J gave up 4 bases and V 3 bases, and 5 bases lay outside the gene matches. This CDR3 has 16 residues. The treatment here: some 20 received Ad26.COV2.S at low or high dose, single or two shots; about 5 received placebo; per-sample allocation not given. Sampling occurred on day 63 after the first vaccine or placebo injection.

The chain uses TRBV9 and TRBJ2-1; 12 bases map to TRBD2. The sequence came from a person between 18 and 65 years old who received the Ad26.COV2.S COVID-19 vaccine or a placebo. Sequences were derived from peripheral blood, sampled in a trial of Ad26.COV2.S vaccine versus placebo. As DNA, the CDR3 is TGTGCCAGCAGCGCTAGCGGGAGGGCGGGGTACAATGAGCAGTTCTTC. As protein: CASSASGRAGYNEQFF.